One T cell receptor beta chain is described in this entry. No antigen is known for it. Using immunoSEQ multiplex PCR, the repertoire was profiled, and TCRdb retains in-frame clones only, with some absent. Found here are about 73,000 clones, approximately 90% of them singletons; the top ten hold approximately 8%. The V gene end was trimmed by 3 bases and the J gene end by 5 bases; junction bases not matched to a gene: 8. The CDR3 is 16 amino acids. Germline CDR1 is SGHRS and CDR2 is YFSETQ. The entry originates in a study of OX40 agonist ivuxolimab in advanced cancers. Overall study context: Hepatocellular carcinoma, melanoma, renal cell or head and neck cancer was diagnosed in the dose-escalation patients. Study-wide results and caveats: Clonal expansion by week 6 occurred in CD4+ and CD8+ blood T cells (at 0.1 to 3.0 mg/kg). More expanded clones were seen, on average, in CD8+ T cells than in CD4+.

The sampling schedule covered blood at baseline, cycle 4 day 1, and cycle 7 day 1. This clonotype originated in an adult with an advanced solid tumor such as melanoma, head and neck, liver or kidney cancer. Material: CD4+ or CD8+ T cells sorted from blood, obtained in a trial of the OX40 agonist ivuxolimab. The rearrangement joins TRBV5-1 to TRBJ2-1; TRBD1 matches at 10 bases. CDR3 protein: CASSSRTGGGDNEQFF. DNA of the CDR3: TGCGCCAGCAGCTCAAGGACAGGGGGAGGGGACAATGAGCAGTTCTTC.